One and the same sample provided the 11 T cell receptor beta chains below, sequenced in a study of tumor-infiltrating lymphocytes in primary liver carcinoma. With approximately 470 ng total RNA as template and a constant-region primer, TCR beta cDNA was made. Libraries of TCR beta came from three nested multiplex PCR rounds with slightly modified ARM-PCR. It was with TRBV1-TRBV30 forward primers and a C-beta reverse primer that the first two PCR rounds were run, at 10 cycles each. TCRdb fed the multiplex PCR reads into MiXCR, producing one record per CDR3 protein. The table shows roughly 180,000 distinct CDR3 sequences, with 50% to 75% occurring only once. Blood RNA was derived from unsorted whole blood, and germline DNA was extracted too. Sequenced input: peripheral blood. All receptors come from a man aged 40-50 years with primary liver carcinoma and hepatitis B virus infection.

Turning to this clonotype: Since a much larger clone is just one base distant, this may be a read error. V and J are TRBV11-1 and TRBJ2-1, with no clear D. Germline CDR1 SGHAT, CDR2 FQDESV (reference sequence). This CDR3 comprises 15 residues. Trimming cost V 2 bases and J 0 bases, with 8 bases left between them. The DNA of the CDR3 is TGTGCCAGCAGCTTACGAGGTGGCTCCTACAATGAGCAGTTCTTC. This codes for CASSLRGGSYNEQFF. Variable domain in full (rest from reference TRBV11-1 and TRBJ2-1): EAEVAQSPRYKITEKSQAVAFWCDPISGHATLYWYRQILGQGPELLVQFQDESVVDDSQLPKDRFSAERLKGVDSTLKIQPAELGDSAMYLCASSLRGGSYNEQFFGPGTRLTVL.

About this clonotype itself: A much larger clone is a single base away; this may be a read error. This rearrangement joins TRBV6-6 to TRBJ1-1, with no clear D. Deletions cut 5 bases from V and 4 bases from J, with 5 bases between. There are 11 residues in the CDR3. Germline V gives CDR1 MNHNY, CDR2 SVGAGI (reference sequence). CDR3 amino acids: CASSQSTEAFF. The CDR3 DNA is TGTGCCAGCAGTCAAAGCACTGAAGCTTTCTTT.

The chain employs TRBV5-1 and TRBJ1-1; possibly TRBD1 for D (5 bases). The germline CDR1 and CDR2 sequences are SGHRS and YFSETQ. The CDR3 contains 15 residues. V dropped 4 bases and J dropped 7 bases, with 20 bases sitting between them. The CDR3: CASSILGQGEGEAFF. The DNA for the CDR3 is TGCGCCAGCAGCATACTGGGGCAGGGTGAGGGTGAAGCTTTCTTT.

This clonotype was seen repeatedly, ten times or more. The genes are TRBV11-2 and TRBJ1-3, with D tentatively TRBD1 (5 bases). The ends were cut back, 5 bases at V and 0 bases at J, with 8 bases in the middle. This CDR3 has 14 amino acids. Germline-derived CDR1 and CDR2 are SGHAT and FQNNGV. CDR3 amino acids: CASSGGFSGNTIYF. The CDR3, as DNA: TGTGCCAGCAGCGGGGGGTTCTCTGGAAACACCATATATTTT. Full variable domain (missing parts from reference TRBV11-2 and TRBJ1-3): EAGVAQSPRYKIIEKRQSVAFWCNPISGHATLYWYQQILGQGPKLLIQFQNNGVVDDSQLPKDRFSAERLKGVDSTLKIQPAKLEDSAVYLCASSGGFSGNTIYFGEGSWLTVV.

For the CDR3, the DNA is TGTGCCAGCAGTGAACAGCGCTCTGGAAACACCATATATTTT. Its protein is CASSEQRSGNTIYF. The genes are TRBV6-1 and TRBJ1-3; D gene uncertain. Germline loops: CDR1 MNHNS, CDR2 SASEGT. This CDR3 comprises 14 residues. With 2 bases removed from V and 0 bases from J, the gap between germline ends came to 5 bases.

This clonotype was counted a few times. J is TRBJ2-1 and V is TRBV6-5, with 7 bases aligning to TRBD1. The germline V gene has CDR1 MNHEY and CDR2 SVGAGI. CDR3 size: 12 residues. Trimming at V came to 5 bases and at J to 12 bases, leaving 7 bases not matched to a gene. The CDR3 coding sequence is TGTGCCAGCAGTCCAGACCGGGACAGGCAGTTCTTC. As protein: CASSPDRDRQFF.

This clonotype has just a few counts. This rearrangement joins TRBV6-1 to TRBJ2-5, with D possibly being TRBD1 or TRBD2 (5 bases each). The V end lost 1 base, the J end lost 3 bases, and 12 bases lay between the germline ends. Germline V lookup: CDR1 MNHNS, CDR2 SASEGT. There are 15 residues in the CDR3. The DNA of the CDR3 is TGTGCCAGCAGTGAAGGAGGGGCGAGGGAAGAGACCCAGTACTTC. Its translation is CASSEGGAREETQYF.

To note about this clonotype: At one end the junction does not follow the germline gene, possibly because of a read error. V is TRBV5-6 and J is TRBJ1-1; TRBD1 agrees at 9 bases. The germline V gene has CDR1 SGHDT and CDR2 YYEEEE. This CDR3 contains 15 residues. CDR3 nucleotides: TGTGCCAGCAGCTTTAACACAGGGGGCTTCGCTGAAACTTTCTTT. Translated, it gives CASSFNTGGFAETFF.

The chain has TRBV24-1 and TRBJ2-3, with a tentative D call TRBD1 (6 bases). This CDR3 comprises 15 residues. Trimming left V 4 bases short and J 2 bases short, with 12 bases between. Germline values: CDR1 KGHDR, CDR2 SFDVKD. In DNA, the CDR3 is TGTGCCACCAGTGACCCGACAGGAAACACAGATACGCAGTATTTT. This encodes CATSDPTGNTDTQYF.

This chain links TRBV30 with TRBJ1-5; possible D gene TRBD1, 5 bases. The V gene lost 2 bases and the J gene lost 6 bases, with 14 bases spanning the gap. This CDR3 contains 14 residues. Germline-derived CDR1 and CDR2 are GTSNPN and SVGIG (reference sequence). CDR3 protein: CAWSWAGTIQPQHF. The CDR3 nucleotides read TGTGCCTGGAGTTGGGCAGGGACCATTCAGCCCCAGCATTTT.

CDR3 bases: TGTGCCAGCAGTTACTTCTCTGCGGGGGGCAAGGATACGCAGTATTTT. Protein product: CASSYFSAGGKDTQYF. J is TRBJ2-3 and V is TRBV6-2 or TRBV6-3; 8 positions agree with TRBD2. Trimming cost V 1 base and J 6 bases; bases outside gene matches: 9. The germline gives CDR1 MNHEY, CDR2 SVGEGT. The CDR3 spans 16 residues.